Below, one TCR beta chain is given with its context. These data belong to a study of cytomegalovirus exposure and HLA in healthy donors. The PCR made use of 60 Vbeta and 13 Jbeta primers. Profiled with immunoSEQ multiplex PCR; TCRdb holds only in-frame clones, not every one. The sample data list around 140,000 clones. Germline V gene sequence: CDR1 SGHNT, CDR2 YYREEE (reference sequence). Between the trimmed V and J ends, which lost 1 base and 5 bases, there was a span of 9 bases. The CDR3 sequence is 13 residues long. Sample: PBMCs. The chain couples TRBV5-4 to TRBJ1-1; D remains unclear. The clonotype was recovered from a woman between 45 and 60 years old in good health and CMV-seronegative. The DNA for the CDR3 is TGTGCCAGCAGCTTGAACCGCGGAACTGAAGCTTTCTTT. Amino acid sequence: CASSLNRGTEAFF.